The present TCR beta chain was sequenced within a study of T cells in localized non-small cell lung cancer. General study findings and limits: The appearance of a median 57 of the top 100 tumor clones was seen in adjacent lung.

Worth noting for this clone: Its specificity is not known.

Sequencing was performed with immunoSEQ multiplex PCR; in TCRdb, only in-frame clones are kept and a portion is missing. The sample records tens of thousands of clones, 91% being singletons. V trimming: 4 bases; J trimming: 5 bases; junction bases outside the gene matches: 2. Germline-derived CDR1 and CDR2 are SGDLS and YYNGEE. The CDR3 is 12 amino acids. This chain joins TRBV9 and TRBJ2-7; TRBD2 matches at 8 bases. The sequence derives from a woman aged 35-75 years with stage II lung adenocarcinoma. The sample in question was PBMCs, obtained before any cancer treatment. CDR3 nucleotides: TGTGCCAGCAGCCCCGGGAGGGACGAGCAGTACTTC. This gives the protein CASSPGRDEQYF.